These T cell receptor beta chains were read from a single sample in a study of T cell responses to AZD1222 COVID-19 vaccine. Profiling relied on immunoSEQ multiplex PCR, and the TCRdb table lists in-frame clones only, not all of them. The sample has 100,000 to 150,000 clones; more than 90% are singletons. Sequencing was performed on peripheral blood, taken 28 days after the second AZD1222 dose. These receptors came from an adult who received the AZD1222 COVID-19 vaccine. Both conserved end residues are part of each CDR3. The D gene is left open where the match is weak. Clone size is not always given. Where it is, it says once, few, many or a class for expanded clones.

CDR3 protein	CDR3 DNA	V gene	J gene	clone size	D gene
CASSVVDRAHYGYTF	TGTGCCAGCAGCGTAGTGGACAGGGCTCACTATGGCTACACCTTC	TRBV9	TRBJ1-2	few	TRBD1
CASTASGQETQYF	TGTGCCAGCACCGCAAGCGGACAAGAGACCCAGTACTTC	TRBV28	TRBJ2-5	.	.
CASSPVHTGITGELFF	TGTGCCAGTAGTCCGGTCCACACAGGGATCACCGGGGAGCTGTTTTTT	TRBV19	TRBJ2-2	.	.
CSVLAISNTEAFF	TGCAGCGTCCTCGCAATCTCGAACACTGAAGCTTTCTTT	TRBV29-1	TRBJ1-1	.	.
CASSKGPGGAYNEQFF	TGTGCCAGCAGCAAAGGGCCGGGAGGGGCCTACAATGAGCAGTTCTTC	TRBV7-2	TRBJ2-1	.	TRBD2
CASSQRDRPSGPQHF	TGTGCCAGCAGCCAAAGGGACAGGCCCTCGGGGCCCCAGCATTTT	TRBV7-8	TRBJ1-5	once	TRBD1
CASSVTVNTEAFF	TGTGCCAGCAGCGTTACAGTGAACACTGAAGCTTTCTTT	TRBV9	TRBJ1-1	.	.
CAWRTGGAGYGYTF	TGTGCCTGGAGGACAGGGGGCGCAGGCTATGGCTACACCTTC	TRBV30	TRBJ1-2	.	TRBD1
CASSHGTGRTEAFF	TGTGCCAGCTCACACGGGACAGGACGGACTGAAGCTTTCTTT	TRBV18	TRBJ1-1	.	TRBD1
CASSYSWGGGTGELFF	TGTGCCAGCAGTTACTCGTGGGGCGGTGGCACCGGGGAGCTGTTTTTT	TRBV6-5	TRBJ2-2	few	.
CASSEGIGARTQYF	TGTGCCAGCTCAGAAGGGATCGGGGCAAGAACGCAGTATTTT	TRBV18	TRBJ2-3	.	.
CASTPGTPIHIQYF	TGTGCCAGCACCCCCGGAACCCCTATTCACATTCAGTACTTC	TRBV2	TRBJ2-4	.	.
CASSLDANEQFF	TGTGCCAGCAGCTTAGATGCCAATGAGCAGTTCTTC	TRBV11-3	TRBJ2-1	.	.
CASSHRDLATWGGELFF	TGTGCCAGCAGCCACCGAGACCTAGCGACCTGGGGCGGGGAGCTGTTTTTT	TRBV3-1/TRBV3-2	TRBJ2-2	.	.
CASSLAGDTQYF	TGTGCCAGCAGTTTAGCCGGAGATACGCAGTATTTT	TRBV12-3/TRBV12-4	TRBJ2-3	.	.
CASRDGEFEAFF	TGTGCCAGCAGGGACGGGGAGTTTGAAGCTTTCTTT	TRBV2	TRBJ1-1	.	.
CASSFSMNTEAFF	TGTGCCAGCAGTTTTTCGATGAACACTGAAGCTTTCTTT	TRBV12-3/TRBV12-4	TRBJ1-1	.	.
CASSQDRTGEGPYSNQPQHF	TGCGCCAGCAGCCAAGACCGGACAGGGGAGGGGCCTTATAGCAATCAGCCCCAGCATTTT	TRBV4-1	TRBJ1-5	once	TRBD1
CASSYRELSNEQFF	TGTGCCAGCAGTTACAGGGAATTATCCAATGAGCAGTTCTTC	TRBV6-5	TRBJ2-1	.	.
CASSRVGAPPHEQYF	TGTGCCAGCTCACGGGTCGGGGCGCCCCCCCACGAGCAGTACTTC	TRBV18	TRBJ2-7	.	.
CASTDGTSGNEQFF	TGTGCCAGCACCGACGGGACTAGCGGCAATGAGCAGTTCTTC	TRBV6-5	TRBJ2-1	once	TRBD2
CASSLQRQGDRGYEQYF	TGTGCCAGCAGTTTACAACGACAGGGGGATAGGGGGTACGAGCAGTACTTC	TRBV27	TRBJ2-7	.	TRBD1
CASSYYGLAEDPSTDTQYF	TGTGCCAGCAGTTACTACGGGCTAGCGGAGGACCCTAGCACAGATACGCAGTATTTT	TRBV6-2/TRBV6-3	TRBJ2-3	.	TRBD2
CASSFARGYGYTF	TGTGCCAGCAGTTTTGCCCGAGGCTATGGCTACACCTTC	TRBV12-3/TRBV12-4	TRBJ1-2	.	.
CASSYSRQVSYEQYF	TGTGCCAGCAGTTACTCGAGACAGGTCTCCTACGAGCAGTACTTC	TRBV6-5	TRBJ2-7	.	.
CASSFASSGANTEAFF	TGTGCCAGCAGTTTCGCCTCAAGCGGGGCGAACACTGAAGCTTTCTTT	TRBV28	TRBJ1-1	.	.
CASSWATGVGEKLFF	TGTGCCAGCAGCTGGGCAACAGGGGTGGGGGAAAAACTGTTTTTT	TRBV7-9	TRBJ1-4	.	TRBD1
CASRQGWDGNSPLHF	TGTGCCAGCAGACAGGGATGGGACGGAAATTCACCCCTCCACTTT	TRBV6-5	TRBJ1-6	.	.
CASSLEGRGGYTF	TGTGCCAGCAGTTTAGAGGGGCGCGGCGGCTACACCTTC	TRBV27	TRBJ1-2	once	.
CASSARTTNYGYTF	TGTGCCAGCAGCGCCAGGACCACTAACTATGGCTACACCTTC	TRBV2	TRBJ1-2	.	.
CASSLVPLDGSYGYTF	TGCGCCAGCAGCTTGGTCCCCCTGGACGGTTCCTATGGCTACACCTTC	TRBV5-1	TRBJ1-2	.	.
CASSLDGQSSGNTIYF	TGCGCCAGCAGCTTGGACGGACAGTCCTCTGGAAACACCATATATTTT	TRBV5-1	TRBJ1-3	once	.
CASSYSSAGSQETQYF	TGTGCCAGCAGTTACTCGAGTGCGGGGTCCCAAGAGACCCAGTACTTC	TRBV6-5	TRBJ2-5	.	.
CATMTVYNSPLHF	TGTGCCACCATGACGGTCTATAATTCACCCCTCCACTTT	TRBV28	TRBJ1-6	.	.
CASSRTASYEQYF	TGTGCCAGCAGTCGGACGGCCTCCTACGAGCAGTACTTC	TRBV6-5	TRBJ2-7	.	.
CASSPTGTGRNTIYF	TGTGCCAGCAGCCCAACGGGGACTGGGAGAAACACCATATATTTT	TRBV7-9	TRBJ1-3	.	.
CASSFQSGIPIQYF	TGTGCCAGCAGCTTCCAATCGGGGATACCTATACAGTACTTC	TRBV27	TRBJ2-7	.	.
CASSQDRESGYTF	TGTGCCAGCAGCCAAGATCGGGAGTCCGGCTACACCTTC	TRBV4-2	TRBJ1-2	.	.
CASSGQGGNQPQHF	TGTGCCAGTAGCGGACAGGGTGGCAATCAGCCCCAGCATTTT	TRBV19	TRBJ1-5	.	TRBD1
CASRRTGETGELFF	TGTGCCAGCCGTCGGACAGGGGAGACCGGGGAGCTGTTTTTT	TRBV18	TRBJ2-2	.	TRBD1
CASSLGPRIQETQYF	TGTGCCAGCAGCTTAGGCCCTCGTATCCAAGAGACCCAGTACTTC	TRBV7-9	TRBJ2-5	.	.
CASSARDRGRGAFF	TGTGCCAGTAGTGCCCGGGACAGGGGTCGTGGAGCTTTCTTT	TRBV19	TRBJ1-1	.	TRBD1
CASSYSGSEDEKLFF	TGTGCCAGCAGTTACTCTGGGTCCGAGGATGAAAAACTGTTTTTT	TRBV6-5	TRBJ1-4	.	.
CASSPQGDTEAFF	TGTGCCAGCAGCCCACAGGGGGACACTGAAGCTTTCTTT	TRBV7-3	TRBJ1-1	.	TRBD1
CAWSGSIEKLFF	TGTGCCTGGAGTGGGAGTATTGAAAAACTGTTTTTT	TRBV30	TRBJ1-4	.	.
CASSFGGGGNEQFF	TGTGCCAGCAGCTTCGGCGGGGGCGGGAATGAGCAGTTCTTC	TRBV11-3	TRBJ2-1	.	.
CAWGLLAGNTIYF	TGTGCCTGGGGCCTCCTCGCGGGAAACACCATATATTTT	TRBV30	TRBJ1-3	.	.
CASSLMGDGNQPQHF	TGTGCCAGCAGCTTAATGGGGGATGGCAATCAGCCCCAGCATTTT	TRBV5-8	TRBJ1-5	.	.
CASSLGMGGYTF	TGCGCCAGCAGCTTGGGTATGGGAGGCTACACCTTC	TRBV5-1	TRBJ1-2	.	.
CASSVGGLAGMYEQYF	TGTGCCAGCAGCGTAGGGGGGCTAGCGGGGATGTACGAGCAGTACTTC	TRBV9	TRBJ2-7	.	TRBD2
CAWSGGDTQYF	TGTGCCTGGAGTGGAGGTGATACGCAGTATTTT	TRBV30	TRBJ2-3	.	.